This T cell receptor beta chain was recorded in a study of T cell responses to AZD1222 COVID-19 vaccine. General observations from the study: Donors skewed white British and female; clonal diversity was possibly underestimated. Two AZD1222 administrations were followed by greater Spike-specific TCR breadth and depth. There were vaccine-associated CD4 TCRs across spike, dominant at 160-218 and 743-854.

This clone was observed a handful of times. Its target is not known. Using immunoSEQ multiplex PCR, the repertoire was profiled, and TCRdb retains in-frame clones only, with some absent. The sample holds about 120,000 clones, 80% to 90% seen once. V lost 7 bases to trimming and J lost 7 bases; unmatched junction nucleotides: 10. CDR3 size: 15 residues. From germline, CDR1 is MNHEY and CDR2 SMNVEV (reference sequence). The TCR comes from an adult in good health. The chain couples TRBV27 to TRBJ1-6, with 7 bases fitting TRBD1. The specimen was peripheral blood, collected on day 0 of AZD1222 vaccination. DNA for the CDR3: TGTGCCAGCAATAGTAGGGGACAGAGGAATTCACCCCTCCACTTT. Translation: CASNSRGQRNSPLHF.